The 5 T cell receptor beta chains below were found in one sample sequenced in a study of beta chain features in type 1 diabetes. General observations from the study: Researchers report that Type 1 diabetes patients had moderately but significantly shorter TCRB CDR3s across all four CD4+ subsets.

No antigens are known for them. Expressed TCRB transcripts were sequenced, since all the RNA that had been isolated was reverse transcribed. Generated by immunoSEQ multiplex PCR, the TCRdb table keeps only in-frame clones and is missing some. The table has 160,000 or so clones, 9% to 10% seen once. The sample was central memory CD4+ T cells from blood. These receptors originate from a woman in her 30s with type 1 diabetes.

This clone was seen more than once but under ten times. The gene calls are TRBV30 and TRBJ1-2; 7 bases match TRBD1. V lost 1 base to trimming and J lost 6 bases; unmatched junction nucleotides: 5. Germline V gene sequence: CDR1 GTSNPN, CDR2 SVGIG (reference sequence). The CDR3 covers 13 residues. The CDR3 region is CAWSGQGWNGYTF. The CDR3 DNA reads TGTGCCTGGAGTGGACAGGGTTGGAATGGCTACACCTTC.

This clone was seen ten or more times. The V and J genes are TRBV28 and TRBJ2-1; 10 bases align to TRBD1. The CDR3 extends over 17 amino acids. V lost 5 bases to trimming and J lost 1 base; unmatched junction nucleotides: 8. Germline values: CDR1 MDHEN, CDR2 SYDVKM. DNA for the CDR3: TGTGCCAGCAGTCCCCTTCGACAGGGGGCTTCCTACAATGAGCAGTTCTTC. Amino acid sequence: CASSPLRQGASYNEQFF. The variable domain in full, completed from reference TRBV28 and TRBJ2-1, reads DVKVTQSSRYLVKRTGEKVFLECVQDMDHENMFWYRQDPGLGLRLIYFSYDVKMKEKGDIPEGYSVSREKKERFSLILESASTNQTSMYLCASSPLRQGASYNEQFFGPGTRLTVL.

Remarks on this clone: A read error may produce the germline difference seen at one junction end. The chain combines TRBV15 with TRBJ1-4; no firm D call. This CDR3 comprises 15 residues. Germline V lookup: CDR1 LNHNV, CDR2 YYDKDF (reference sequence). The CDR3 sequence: CATSSGFREGNQPHF. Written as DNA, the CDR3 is TGTGCCACCAGCAGTGGGTTCCGGGAAGGGAACCAACCGCATTTT.

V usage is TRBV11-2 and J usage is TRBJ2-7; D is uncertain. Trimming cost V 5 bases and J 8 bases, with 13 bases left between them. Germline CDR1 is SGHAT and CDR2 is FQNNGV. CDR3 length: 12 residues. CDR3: CASSLLDGQQYF. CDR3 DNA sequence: TGTGCCAGCAGCCTCCTAGACGGCCAGCAGTACTTC.

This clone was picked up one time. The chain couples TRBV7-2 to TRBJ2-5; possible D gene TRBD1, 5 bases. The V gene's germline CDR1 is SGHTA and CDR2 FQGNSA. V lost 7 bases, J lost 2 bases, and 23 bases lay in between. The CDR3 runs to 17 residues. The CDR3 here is CASTLIGHTLPQETQYF. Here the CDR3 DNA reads TGTGCCAGCACCCTGATCGGACACACGCTACCTCAAGAGACCCAGTACTTC. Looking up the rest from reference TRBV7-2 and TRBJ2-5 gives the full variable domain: GAGVSQSPSNKVTEKGKDVELRCDPISGHTALYWYRQSLGQGLEFLIYFQGNSAPDKSGLPSDRFSAERTGGSVSTLTIQRTQQEDSAVYLCASTLIGHTLPQETQYFGPGTRLLVL.